A single T cell receptor beta chain is shown here with its context. Germline V gives CDR1 SNHLY, CDR2 FYNNEI. V was clipped by 7 bases and J by 1 base, with 10 bases between them. This CDR3 spans 13 amino acids. This sample is part of a study of blood T cell repertoires in COVID-19. Across the study: T cells, B-cell-depleted T cells, or PBMCs supplied cDNA or gDNA.

Source study methods: Amplification of reference gene primers was used by the study to estimate nucleated cell counts. TCRdb keeps only in-frame clones here, not all; method: immunoSEQ multiplex PCR. That table supplies the V and J calls and clone size; D and trimming were determined from the DNA. This table holds 85,000 to 130,000 clones, roughly 91% found once. V is TRBV2 and J is TRBJ2-5; D not certain. Sample: peripheral blood. The clonotype was recovered from a human donor in a cohort sampled during active COVID-19. This chain's CDR3 is CASNEFFQETQYF. CDR3 sequence (DNA): TGTGCCAGCAACGAGTTTTTCCAAGAGACCCAGTACTTC.